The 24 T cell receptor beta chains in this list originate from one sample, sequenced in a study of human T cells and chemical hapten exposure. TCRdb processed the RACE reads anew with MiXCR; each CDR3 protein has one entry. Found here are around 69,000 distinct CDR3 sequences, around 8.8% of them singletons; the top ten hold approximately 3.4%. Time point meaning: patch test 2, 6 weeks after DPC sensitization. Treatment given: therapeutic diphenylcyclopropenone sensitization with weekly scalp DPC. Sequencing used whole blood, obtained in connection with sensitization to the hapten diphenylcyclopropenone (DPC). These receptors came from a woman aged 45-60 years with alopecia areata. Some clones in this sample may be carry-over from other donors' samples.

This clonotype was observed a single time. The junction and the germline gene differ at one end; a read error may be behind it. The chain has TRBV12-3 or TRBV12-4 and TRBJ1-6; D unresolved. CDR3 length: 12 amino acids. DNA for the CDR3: TGTACCAGCAGTTTTCGTAATTCACCCCTCCACTTT. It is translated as CTSSFRNSPLHF.

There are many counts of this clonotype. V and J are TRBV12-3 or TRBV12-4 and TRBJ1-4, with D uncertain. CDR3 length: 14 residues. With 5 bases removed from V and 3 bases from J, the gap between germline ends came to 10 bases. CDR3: CASSASGANEKLFF. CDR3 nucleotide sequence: TGTGCCAGCAGTGCCTCAGGCGCTAATGAAAAACTGTTTTTT.

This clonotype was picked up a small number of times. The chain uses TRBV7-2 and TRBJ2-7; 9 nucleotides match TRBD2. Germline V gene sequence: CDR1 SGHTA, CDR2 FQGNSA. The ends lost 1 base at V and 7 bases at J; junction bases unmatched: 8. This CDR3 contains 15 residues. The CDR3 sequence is CASSLVSGRSGEQYF. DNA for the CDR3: TGTGCCAGCAGCTTAGTCAGCGGGAGGTCGGGAGAGCAGTACTTC.

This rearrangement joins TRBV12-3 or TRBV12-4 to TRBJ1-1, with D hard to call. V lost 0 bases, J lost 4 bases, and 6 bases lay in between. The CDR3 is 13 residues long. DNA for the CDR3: TGTGCCAGCAGTTTAGCGGAGGGCACTGAAGCTTTCTTT. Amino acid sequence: CASSLAEGTEAFF.

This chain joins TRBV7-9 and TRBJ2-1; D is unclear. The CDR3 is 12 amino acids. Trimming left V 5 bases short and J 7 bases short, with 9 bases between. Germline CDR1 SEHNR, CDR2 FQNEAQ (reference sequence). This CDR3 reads CASSPPRNEQFF. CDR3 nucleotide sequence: TGTGCCAGCAGCCCACCCCGAAATGAGCAGTTCTTC.

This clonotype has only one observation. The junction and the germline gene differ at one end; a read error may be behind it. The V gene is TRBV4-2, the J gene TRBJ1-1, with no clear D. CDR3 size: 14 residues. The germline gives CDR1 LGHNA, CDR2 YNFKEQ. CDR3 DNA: TGTGTCAGCAGCCAAGATCCCCAGGTCACTGAAGCTTTCTTT. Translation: CVSSQDPQVTEAFF.

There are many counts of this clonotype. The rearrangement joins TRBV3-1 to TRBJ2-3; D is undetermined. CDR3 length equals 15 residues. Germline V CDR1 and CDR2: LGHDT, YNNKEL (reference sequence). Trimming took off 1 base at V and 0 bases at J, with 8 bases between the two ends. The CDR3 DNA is TGTGCCAGCAGCCAAGGATATACTAGCACAGATACGCAGTATTTT. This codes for CASSQGYTSTDTQYF.

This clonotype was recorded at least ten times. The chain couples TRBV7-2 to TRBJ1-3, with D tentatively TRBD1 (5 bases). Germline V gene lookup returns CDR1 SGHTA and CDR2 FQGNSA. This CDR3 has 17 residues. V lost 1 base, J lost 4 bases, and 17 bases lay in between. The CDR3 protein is CASSLGRPNTGGNTIYF. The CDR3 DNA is TGTGCCAGCAGCTTAGGACGCCCGAATACAGGAGGAAACACCATATATTTT.

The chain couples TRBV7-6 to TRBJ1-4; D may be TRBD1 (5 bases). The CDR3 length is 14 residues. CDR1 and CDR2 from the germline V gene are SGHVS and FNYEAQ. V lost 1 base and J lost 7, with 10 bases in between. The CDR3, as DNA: TGTGCCAGCAGCTTAGTGGGACCGACTGAAAAACTGTTTTTT. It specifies CASSLVGPTEKLFF.

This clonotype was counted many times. The CDR3 nucleotides read TGTGCCAGCAGTCCGACATCAACTAATGAAAAACTGTTTTTT. Amino acid sequence: CASSPTSTNEKLFF. The J gene is TRBJ1-4, the V gene TRBV6-5; D unresolved. Trimming took off 5 bases at V and 0 bases at J, with 7 bases between the two ends. The CDR3 contains 14 residues. Germline CDR1 is MNHEY and CDR2 is SVGAGI.

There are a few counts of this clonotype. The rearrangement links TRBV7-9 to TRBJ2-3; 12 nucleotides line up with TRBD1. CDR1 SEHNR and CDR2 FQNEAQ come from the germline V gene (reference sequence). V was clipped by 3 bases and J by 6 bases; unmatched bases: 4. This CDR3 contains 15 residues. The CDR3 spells CASSFRDRGPDTQYF. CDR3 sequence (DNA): TGTGCCAGCAGCTTCCGGGACAGGGGGCCGGATACGCAGTATTTT. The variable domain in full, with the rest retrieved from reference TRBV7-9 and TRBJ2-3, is DTGVSQNPRHKITKRGQNVTFRCDPISEHNRLYWYRQTLGQGPEFLTYFQNEAQLEKSRLLSDRFSAERPKGSFSTLEIQRTEQGDSAMYLCASSFRDRGPDTQYFGPGTRLTVL.

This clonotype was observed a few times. This chain's CDR3 is CASSPGTPSTDTQYF. The CDR3, as DNA: TGTGCCAGCAGCCCTGGGACGCCTAGCACAGATACGCAGTATTTT. V is TRBV4-2 and J is TRBJ2-3; D may correspond to TRBD1 or TRBD2 (5 bases each). Germline CDR1 and CDR2: LGHNA and YNFKEQ. The CDR3 is 15 residues long. With 4 bases removed from V and 0 bases from J, the gap between germline ends came to 11 bases.

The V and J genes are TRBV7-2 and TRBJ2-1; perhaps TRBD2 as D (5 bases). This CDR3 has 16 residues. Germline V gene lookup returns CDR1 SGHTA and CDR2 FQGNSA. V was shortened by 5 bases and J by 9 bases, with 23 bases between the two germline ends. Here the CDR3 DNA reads TGTGCCAGCAGCCTAGACCTCCGCGGGTGGGCGGGTGAGCAGTTCTTC. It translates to CASSLDLRGWAGEQFF.

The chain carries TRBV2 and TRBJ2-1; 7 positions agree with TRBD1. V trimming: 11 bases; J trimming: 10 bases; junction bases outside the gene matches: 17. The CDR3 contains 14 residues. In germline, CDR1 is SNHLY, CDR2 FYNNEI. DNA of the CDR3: TGTGCCGGCAATAGAGTAGACAGGGCGCGGGAGCAGTTCTTC. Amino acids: CAGNRVDRAREQFF.

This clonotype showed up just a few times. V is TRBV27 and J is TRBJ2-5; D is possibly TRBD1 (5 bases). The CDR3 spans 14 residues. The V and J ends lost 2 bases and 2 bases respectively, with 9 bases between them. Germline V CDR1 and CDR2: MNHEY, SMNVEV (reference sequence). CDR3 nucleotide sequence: TGTGCCAGCAGTTTACCAGGGCGTCAAGAGACCCAGTACTTC. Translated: CASSLPGRQETQYF.

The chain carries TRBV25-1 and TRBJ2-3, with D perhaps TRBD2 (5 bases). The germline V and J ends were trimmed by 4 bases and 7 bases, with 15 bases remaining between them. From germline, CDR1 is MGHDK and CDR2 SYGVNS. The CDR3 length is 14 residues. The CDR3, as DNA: TGTGCCAGCAGTGCCACGACCGGGGTAAATACGCAGTATTTT. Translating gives CASSATTGVNTQYF.

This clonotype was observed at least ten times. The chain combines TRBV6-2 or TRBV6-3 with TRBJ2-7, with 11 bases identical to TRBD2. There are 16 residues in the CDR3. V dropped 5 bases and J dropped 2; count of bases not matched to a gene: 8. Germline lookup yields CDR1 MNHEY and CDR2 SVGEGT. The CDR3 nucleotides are TGTGCCAGCAGTCATGGGACTAGCGGATACACCTACGAGCAGTACTTC. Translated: CASSHGTSGYTYEQYF.

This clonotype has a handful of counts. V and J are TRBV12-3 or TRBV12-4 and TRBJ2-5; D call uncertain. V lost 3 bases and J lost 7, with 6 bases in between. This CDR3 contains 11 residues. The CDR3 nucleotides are TGTGCCAGCAGTTTGTTTGGGACCCAGTACTTC. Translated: CASSLFGTQYF.

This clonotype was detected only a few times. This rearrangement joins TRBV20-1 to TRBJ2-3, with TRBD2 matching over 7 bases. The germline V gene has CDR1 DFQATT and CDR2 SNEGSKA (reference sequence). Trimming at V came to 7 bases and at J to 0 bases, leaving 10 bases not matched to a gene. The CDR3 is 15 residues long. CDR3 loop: CSVPGSSGSTDTQYF. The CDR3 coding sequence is TGCAGTGTCCCGGGGTCTAGCGGAAGCACAGATACGCAGTATTTT.

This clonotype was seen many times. The chain's CDR3 is CASSFPNSPLHF. The CDR3 nucleotides read TGTGCCAGCAGCTTTCCTAATTCACCCCTCCACTTT. The chain combines TRBV7-2 with TRBJ1-6; D not resolved. Per the germline V gene, CDR1 is SGHTA and CDR2 is FQGNSA. V was trimmed by 3 bases and J by 6 bases, leaving 3 bases between them. The CDR3 is made up of 12 amino acids.

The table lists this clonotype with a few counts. The CDR3 sequence: CASRRGGTYEQYF. The CDR3 DNA reads TGTGCCAGCAGGCGGGGGGGAACCTACGAGCAGTACTTC. This sequence joins TRBV3-1 and TRBJ2-7, with 9 nucleotides matching TRBD2. CDR3 length: 13 amino acids. V was pared by 6 bases and J by 2 bases, with 2 bases of the junction left unmatched. Per the germline V gene, CDR1 is LGHDT and CDR2 is YNNKEL (reference sequence).

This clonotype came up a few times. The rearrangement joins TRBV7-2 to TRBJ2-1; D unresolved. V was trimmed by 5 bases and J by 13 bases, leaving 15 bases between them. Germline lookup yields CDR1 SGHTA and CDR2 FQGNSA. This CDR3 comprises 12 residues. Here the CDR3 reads CASSPGRNAQFF. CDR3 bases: TGTGCCAGCAGCCCGGGTCGGAATGCCCAGTTCTTC.

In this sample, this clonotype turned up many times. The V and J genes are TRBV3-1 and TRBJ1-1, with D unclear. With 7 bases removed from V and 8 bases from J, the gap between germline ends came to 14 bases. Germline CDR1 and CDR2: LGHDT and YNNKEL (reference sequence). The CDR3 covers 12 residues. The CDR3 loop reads CASNSFTGEAFF. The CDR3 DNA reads TGTGCCAGCAACTCTTTTACCGGAGAAGCTTTCTTT.

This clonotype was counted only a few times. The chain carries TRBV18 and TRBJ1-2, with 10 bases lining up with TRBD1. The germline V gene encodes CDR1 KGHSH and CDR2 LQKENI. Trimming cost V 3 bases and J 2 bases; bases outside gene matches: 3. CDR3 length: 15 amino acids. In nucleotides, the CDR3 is TGTGCCAGCTCACCCAGGGACAGGGGAAACTATGGCTACACCTTC. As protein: CASSPRDRGNYGYTF.